This TCR beta chain was profiled in a study of shared clonotypes between healthy human individuals. This clone was counted a few times. The V end was cut by 1 base, the J end by 7 bases, with 13 bases between. CDR3 size: 14 residues. Germline V gene lookup returns CDR1 KGHSH and CDR2 LQKENI. Here immunoSEQ multiplex PCR was the method, and the copy in TCRdb shows in-frame clones only, minus some. Counted here are roughly 1,000,000 clones, 78% occurring once; the ten biggest clones make up roughly 0.61%. The source material was memory CD4+ T cells from PBMCs. The sample's subset: CD45RA-negative fraction. V usage is TRBV18 and J usage is TRBJ2-5; D is perhaps TRBD1 (5 bases). The sequence came from a man between 18 and 35 years old in good health. Some clones in this sample may be carry-over from other donors' samples. The CDR3 DNA reads TGTGCCAGCTCACCACACCAGGGATGGGGGACCCAGTACTTC. As protein: CASSPHQGWGTQYF. Combining the CDR3 with reference TRBV18 and TRBJ2-5 gives the whole variable domain NAGVMQNPRHLVRRRGQEARLRCSPMKGHSHVYWYRQLPEEGLKFMVYLQKENIIDESGMPKERFSAEFPKEGPSILRIQQVVRGDSAAYFCASSPHQGWGTQYFGPGTRLLVL.